Shown below are 13 T cell receptor beta chains from a single sample sequenced in a study of cytomegalovirus exposure and HLA in healthy donors (dated by TCRdb to about 2017). Receptor amplification or capture employed the immunoSEQ multiplex PCR assay. The multiplex PCR relied on a mix of 60 forward primers for TCR Vbeta segments and 13 reverse primers for TCR Jbeta segments. This immuneACCESS table, as held by TCRdb, lists in-frame sequences with V and J called but not all clones. Of the missing ones, under half trace to an unresolved V gene in checked studies; the others have no known cause. The sample table contains 150,000 or so clones; only one count was recorded for over 75% of them. Roughly 8.8% of the sample lies in the top ten. The specimen sequenced was PBMCs. These receptors were taken from a man aged 18 to 30 in good health and CMV-seropositive.

The rearrangement uses TRBV25-1 and TRBJ1-6, with 9 bases aligning to TRBD1. CDR1 and CDR2 (germline): MGHDK, SYGVNS. V was clipped by 6 bases and J by 9 bases; unmatched bases: 9. The CDR3 spans 15 residues. CDR3 sequence reads: CASRTRDRVGSPLHF. In nucleotides, the CDR3 is TGTGCCAGCAGGACCCGGGACAGGGTCGGTTCACCCCTCCACTTT.

The V call is TRBV7-8, the J call TRBJ2-1; 8 positions agree with TRBD1. This CDR3 region has 16 residues. Germline trimming cut 2 bases from V and 5 bases from J; bases unmatched to any gene: 8. CDR1 and CDR2 from the germline V gene are SGHVS and FQNEAQ. The CDR3 DNA reads TGTGCCAGCAGCTTACCCTTGGGGGACAGGAACAATGAGCAGTTCTTC. Its protein is CASSLPLGDRNNEQFF.

This clone appeared once. The chain links TRBV5-4 to TRBJ2-5; perhaps TRBD2 as D (5 bases). V lost 0 bases to trimming and J lost 4 bases, with 16 bases between them. CDR3 size: 16 residues. Germline V gives CDR1 SGHNT, CDR2 YYREEE (reference sequence). The CDR3 nucleotides read TGTGCCAGCAGCTTGGATCCTAGCCTAGGCGGAGAGACCCAGTACTTC. Its translation: CASSLDPSLGGETQYF.

This sequence joins TRBV5-4 and TRBJ2-4; possible D gene TRBD1, 5 bases. The germline gives CDR1 SGHNT, CDR2 YYREEE (reference sequence). CDR3 length equals 14 residues. Trimming cost V 4 bases and J 6 bases, with 14 bases left between them. The CDR3 is CASSPIGARNIQYF. CDR3 sequence (DNA): TGTGCCAGCAGCCCGATAGGGGCGCGAAACATTCAGTACTTC.

This chain joins TRBV5-1 and TRBJ1-2; 8 bases are a match to TRBD1. Trimming removed 2 bases from V and 3 bases from J; junction bases left unmatched: 3. CDR1 and CDR2 from the germline V gene are SGHRS and YFSETQ. The CDR3 runs 14 residues. This chain's CDR3 is CASSFQTGDYGYTF. CDR3 DNA sequence: TGCGCCAGCAGCTTCCAGACAGGGGACTATGGCTACACCTTC.

The chain carries TRBV9 and TRBJ2-3; D unclear. Germline V gives CDR1 SGDLS, CDR2 YYNGEE. V was shortened by 1 base and J by 6 bases, with 9 bases between the two germline ends. The length of the CDR3 is 13 residues. The CDR3 sequence: CASSVRWADTQYF. CDR3 DNA: TGTGCCAGCAGCGTACGATGGGCGGATACGCAGTATTTT.

V and J are TRBV4-1 and TRBJ2-1; 14 positions agree with TRBD2. Germline assignment: CDR1 MGHRA and CDR2 YSYEKL. This CDR3 contains 17 residues. V dropped 6 bases and J dropped 3; count of bases not matched to a gene: 7. CDR3 coding DNA: TGCGCCAGCAGACCGGGACTAGCGGGGGTGAACTACAATGAGCAGTTCTTC. Translation gives CASRPGLAGVNYNEQFF.

V is TRBV4-3 and J is TRBJ2-1; D is uncertain. CDR1 and CDR2 from the germline V gene are LGHNA and YSLEER. CDR3 length: 14 residues. Trimming shortened V by 0 bases and J by 6 bases, and 9 bases separated the two germline ends. DNA of the CDR3: TGCGCCAGCAGCCAAGATAGAAACCTCAATGAGCAGTTCTTC. Protein sequence: CASSQDRNLNEQFF.

J is TRBJ2-3 and V is TRBV28, with 7 bases aligning to TRBD1. In germline, CDR1 is MDHEN, CDR2 SYDVKM. The CDR3 is made up of 16 amino acids. V shed 2 bases and J 4 bases; nucleotides not matched to a gene: 9. The DNA for the CDR3 is TGTGCCAGCAGTTTAAGCCTGACAGGGAAGGCAGATACGCAGTATTTT. This encodes CASSLSLTGKADTQYF.

The CDR3 sequence: CASSARGNNEKLFF. CDR3 DNA: TGTGCCAGCAGTGCCAGGGGTAACAATGAAAAACTGTTTTTT. V usage is TRBV25-1 and J usage is TRBJ1-4; possible D gene TRBD1, 6 bases. The CDR3 runs 14 residues. Germline CDR1 is MGHDK and CDR2 is SYGVNS. V shed 4 bases and J shed 5 bases, with 11 bases lying between them.

This chain joins TRBV11-2 and TRBJ1-2, with D unclear. The V end was cut by 0 bases, the J end by 8 bases, with 7 bases between. Germline CDR1 SGHAT, CDR2 FQNNGV. The CDR3 runs to 12 residues. The CDR3 DNA follows: TGTGCCAGCAGCTTAGAATACAGAGGCTACACCTTC. Translated, it gives CASSLEYRGYTF.

The chain couples TRBV13 to TRBJ2-2, with D perhaps TRBD1 (5 bases). Between the trimmed V and J ends, which lost 0 bases and 5 bases, there was a span of 13 bases. The CDR3 is 16 residues long. CDR1 is PRHDT, CDR2 FYEKMQ, per germline (reference sequence). The CDR3 reads CASSLGVGKGTGELFF. CDR3 coding DNA: TGTGCCAGCAGCTTAGGAGTGGGGAAGGGGACCGGGGAGCTGTTTTTT.

The chain has TRBV7-9 and TRBJ1-2; TRBD1 matches at 10 bases. V shed 5 bases and J 8 bases; nucleotides not matched to a gene: 2. CDR1 is SEHNR and CDR2 is FQNEAQ in the germline V gene (reference sequence). The CDR3 runs to 12 residues. The CDR3 region is CASSRDRGGYTF. CDR3 nucleotide sequence: TGTGCCAGCAGCCGGGACAGGGGCGGCTACACCTTC.